This T cell receptor beta chain was sequenced during a study of regulatory T cells in long-lasting Graves disease. Assembly of TCR beta libraries relied on iRepertoire HTBI primers together with Arm-PCR of CDR3 regions. Using its own MiXCR run on the multiplex PCR reads, TCRdb lists one record per CDR3 protein. Of roughly 610,000 distinct CDR3 sequences in the sample, 15% to 20% were seen once. Germline CDR1 is MNHNS and CDR2 is SASEGT. The CDR3 runs to 15 residues. Deletions cut 6 bases from V and 9 bases from J, with 21 bases between. Described time point: newly diagnosed GD, antithyroid drugs for less than 3 months. PBMCs provided the RNA from which the TCR library was made. These data are also associated with another study on T cells in Graves' hyperthyroidism and ophthalmopathy.

The chain recombines TRBV6-1 with TRBJ2-1, with TRBD2 as a possible D gene (5 bases). The TCR sequence derives from a man aged 18 to 30 with Graves disease. Source: peripheral blood mononuclear cells (PBMCs), taken at new diagnosis, from a patient treated with antithyroid drugs. The CDR3 loop reads CASSTTGRFAGEQFF. The CDR3 bases are TGTGCCAGCAGCACCACCGGAAGGTTCGCGGGTGAGCAGTTCTTC.